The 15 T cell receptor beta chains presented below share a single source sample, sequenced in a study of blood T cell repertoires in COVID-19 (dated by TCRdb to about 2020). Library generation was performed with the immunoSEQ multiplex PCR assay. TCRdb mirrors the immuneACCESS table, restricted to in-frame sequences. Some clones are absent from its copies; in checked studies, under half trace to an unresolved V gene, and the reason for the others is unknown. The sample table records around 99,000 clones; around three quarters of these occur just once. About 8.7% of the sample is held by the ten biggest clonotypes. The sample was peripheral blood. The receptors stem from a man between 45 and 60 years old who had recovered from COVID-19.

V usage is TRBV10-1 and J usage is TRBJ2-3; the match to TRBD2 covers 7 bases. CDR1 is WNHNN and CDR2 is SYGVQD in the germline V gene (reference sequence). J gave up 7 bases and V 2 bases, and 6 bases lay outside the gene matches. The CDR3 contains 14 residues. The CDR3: CASSEGGLVNTQYF. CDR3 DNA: TGCGCCAGCAGTGAGGGAGGACTAGTAAATACGCAGTATTTT.

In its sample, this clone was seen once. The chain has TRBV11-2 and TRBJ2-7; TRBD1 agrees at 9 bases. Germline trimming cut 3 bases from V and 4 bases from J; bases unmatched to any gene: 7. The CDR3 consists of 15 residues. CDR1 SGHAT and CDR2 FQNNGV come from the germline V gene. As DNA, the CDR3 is TGTGCCAGCAGCTTCACCGGGACAGGGTCATACGAGCAGTACTTC. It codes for CASSFTGTGSYEQYF.

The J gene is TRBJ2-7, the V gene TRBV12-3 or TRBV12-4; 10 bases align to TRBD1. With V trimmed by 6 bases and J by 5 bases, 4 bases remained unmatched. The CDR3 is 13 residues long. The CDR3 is CASSSGTGDEQYF. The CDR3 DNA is TGTGCCAGCAGCTCCGGGACAGGGGACGAGCAGTACTTC.

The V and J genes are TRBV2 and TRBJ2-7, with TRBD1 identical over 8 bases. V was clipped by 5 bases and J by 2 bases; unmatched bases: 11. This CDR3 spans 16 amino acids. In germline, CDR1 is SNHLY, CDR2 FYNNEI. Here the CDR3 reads CASSHQWTGLTYEQYF. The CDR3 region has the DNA TGTGCCAGCAGTCACCAGTGGACAGGGCTAACCTACGAGCAGTACTTC.

CDR3 residues: CSIQGWGTEAFF. CDR3 coding DNA: TGCAGCATTCAGGGTTGGGGCACTGAAGCTTTCTTT. The chain couples TRBV29-1 to TRBJ1-1; TRBD1 is a possible D gene (5 bases). This CDR3 is built from 12 residues. V was pared by 8 bases and J by 4 bases, with 14 bases between. CDR1 is SQVTM and CDR2 is ANQGSEA in the germline V gene.

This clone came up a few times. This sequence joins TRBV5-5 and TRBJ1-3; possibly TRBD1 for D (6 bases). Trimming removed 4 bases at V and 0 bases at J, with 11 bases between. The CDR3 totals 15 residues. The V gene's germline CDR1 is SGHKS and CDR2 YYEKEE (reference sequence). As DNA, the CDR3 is TGTGCCAGCAGCGCAATACAGGGCTCTGGAAACACCATATATTTT. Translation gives CASSAIQGSGNTIYF. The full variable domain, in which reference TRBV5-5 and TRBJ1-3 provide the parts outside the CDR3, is DAGVTQSPTHLIKTRGQQVTLRCSPISGHKSVSWYQQVLGQGPQFIFQYYEKEERGRGNFPDRFSARQFPNYSSELNVNALLLGDSALYLCASSAIQGSGNTIYFGEGSWLTVV.

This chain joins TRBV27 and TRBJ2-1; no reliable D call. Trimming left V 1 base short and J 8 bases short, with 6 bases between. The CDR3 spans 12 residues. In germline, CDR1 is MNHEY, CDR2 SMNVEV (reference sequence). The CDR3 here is CASSLFGDEQFF. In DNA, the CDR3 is TGTGCCAGCAGTTTATTCGGAGATGAGCAGTTCTTC.

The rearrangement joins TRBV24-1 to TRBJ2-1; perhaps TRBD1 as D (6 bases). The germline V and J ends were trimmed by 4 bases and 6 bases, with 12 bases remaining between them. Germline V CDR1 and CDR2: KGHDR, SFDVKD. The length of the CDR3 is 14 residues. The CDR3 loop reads CATSDPGHGNEQFF. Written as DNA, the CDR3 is TGTGCCACCAGTGACCCGGGACACGGCAATGAGCAGTTCTTC.

CDR3 loop: CASSWAGDTQYF. The DNA for the CDR3 is TGTGCCAGCAGTTGGGCGGGAGATACGCAGTATTTT. This chain connects TRBV28 to TRBJ2-3; TRBD2 is a possible D gene (5 bases). Looked up from germline, CDR1 is MDHEN and CDR2 is SYDVKM. Trimming took off 4 bases at V and 5 bases at J, with 7 bases between the two ends. The CDR3 loop spans 12 amino acids.

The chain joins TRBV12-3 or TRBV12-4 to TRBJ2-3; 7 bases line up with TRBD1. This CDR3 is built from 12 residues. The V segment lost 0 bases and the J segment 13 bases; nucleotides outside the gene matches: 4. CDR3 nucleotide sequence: TGTGCCAGCAGTTTAGCGGCCCAGGGGGAGTATTTT. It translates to CASSLAAQGEYF.

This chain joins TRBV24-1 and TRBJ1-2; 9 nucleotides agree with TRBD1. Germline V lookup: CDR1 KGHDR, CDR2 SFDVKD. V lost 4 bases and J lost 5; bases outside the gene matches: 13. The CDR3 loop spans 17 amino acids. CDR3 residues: CATSDRPGQGSGYGYTF. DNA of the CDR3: TGTGCCACCAGTGACCGCCCGGGACAGGGCTCTGGGTATGGCTACACCTTC.

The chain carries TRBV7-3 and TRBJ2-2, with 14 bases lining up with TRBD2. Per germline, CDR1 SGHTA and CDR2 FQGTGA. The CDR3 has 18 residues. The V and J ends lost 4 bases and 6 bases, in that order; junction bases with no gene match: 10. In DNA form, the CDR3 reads TGTGCCAGCAGCTCCCGACTAGCGGGGGGGCGGTTCGCCGGGGAGCTGTTTTTT. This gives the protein CASSSRLAGGRFAGELFF.

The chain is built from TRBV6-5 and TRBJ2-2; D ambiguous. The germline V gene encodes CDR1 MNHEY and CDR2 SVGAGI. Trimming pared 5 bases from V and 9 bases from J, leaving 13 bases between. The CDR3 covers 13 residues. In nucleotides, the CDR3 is TGTGCCAGCAGTCCTCATCTGAGCCGGGAGCTGTTTTTT. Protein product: CASSPHLSRELFF.

DNA for the CDR3: TGCGCCAGCAGCTTGGCCGCGACAGGGTATGGCTACACCTTC. Amino acids: CASSLAATGYGYTF. The chain carries TRBV5-1 and TRBJ1-2; 7 nucleotides line up with TRBD1. In germline, CDR1 is SGHRS, CDR2 YFSETQ. CDR3 length: 14 residues. J lost 5 bases, V lost 0 bases, and 4 bases had no gene match.

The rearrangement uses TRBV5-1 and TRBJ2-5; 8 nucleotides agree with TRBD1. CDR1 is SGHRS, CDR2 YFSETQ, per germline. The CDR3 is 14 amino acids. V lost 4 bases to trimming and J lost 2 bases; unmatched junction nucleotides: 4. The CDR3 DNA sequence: TGCGCCAGCAGCCCGGGACAGGCGCAAGAGACCCAGTACTTC. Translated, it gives CASSPGQAQETQYF.